This is a list of T cell receptor beta chains from one sample in a study of blood T cells in healthy people across ages. Each CDR3 protein gets one entry after TCRdb re-called the 5' RACE reads with MiXCR. The sample has 1.5 million to 2 million distinct CDR3 sequences; about 50% are singletons. The specimen was blood. The source is a woman aged 35 to 49 in good health. Both conserved end residues are part of each CDR3. A D gene is named only where the DNA matches it firmly. Size is omitted from some rows. Given values are once, few, many or a class for expanded clones.

>TRBJ1-2|TRBD1|few|TRBV29-1
TGCAGCGTTGAAGAAAGGTTTAGGACAGGCGGTGGCTACACCTTC
CSVEERFRTGGGYTF
>TRBJ2-1|TRBD2|once|TRBV11-2
TGTGCCAGCAGCCCTCTTCCAGCGGGGGGAGTCGGCAATGAGCAGTTCTTC
CASSPLPAGGVGNEQFF
>TRBJ1-2|TRBD1|few|TRBV4-3
TGCGCCAGCAGCCAGCCGGGACAGGGAAAGGATGGCTACACCTTC
CASSQPGQGKDGYTF
>TRBJ2-3|-|few|TRBV7-2
TGTGCCAGCAGCTTAGCTAGGAACACAGATACGCAGTATTTT
CASSLARNTDTQYF
>TRBJ2-7|-|-|TRBV29-1
TGCAGCGTCGACGACGCAGGGGTGATAAACGAGCAGTACTTC
CSVDDAGVINEQYF
>TRBJ2-5|-|-|TRBV27
TGTGCCAGCACCTATAGAGGGGGGGGCCCAAGGGAGACCCAGTACTTC
CASTYRGGGPRETQYF
>TRBJ2-1|-|-|TRBV13
TGTGCCAGCAGCTTAGATCACCGGCGGTTCACCTACAATGAGCAGTTCTTC
CASSLDHRRFTYNEQFF
>TRBJ1-2|-|-|TRBV5-6
TGTGCCAGCAGCTTGCCGGGACTCCATGGCTACACCTTC
CASSLPGLHGYTF
>TRBJ2-7|-|-|TRBV4-2
TGTGCCAGCAGCCAAGCCGGAGGGACGGGGCCCTACGAGCAGTACTTC
CASSQAGGTGPYEQYF
>TRBJ2-1|-|-|TRBV11-2
TGTGCCAGCAGCAGGGGACTTATACTCCAGACAAGAAGTATAAACAATGAGCAGTTCTTC
CASSRGLILQTRSINNEQFF
>TRBJ1-2|-|-|TRBV4-2
TGTGCCAGCAGCCAAGAACGCCAGTTTGGCTACACCTTC
CASSQERQFGYTF
>TRBJ2-4|-|few|TRBV15
TGTGCCACCAGCAGAGTACAGGCCAGAGCCAAAAACATTCAGTACTTC
CATSRVQARAKNIQYF
>TRBJ2-5|-|-|TRBV11-2
TGTGCCAGCAGCTCACATCCTAAGCAAGAGACCCAGTACTTC
CASSSHPKQETQYF
>TRBJ2-6|-|-|TRBV7-9
TGTGCCAGCAGCTTATACATGGGTGGGTCTGGGGCCAACGTCCTGACTTTC
CASSLYMGGSGANVLTF
>TRBJ1-5|-|few|TRBV29-1
TGCAGCGTCAGGGACAACTTCAATCAGCCCCAGCATTTT
CSVRDNFNQPQHF
>TRBJ1-4|-|-|TRBV15
TGTGCCACCAGCAGGGTGACGAATGAAAAACTGTTTTTT
CATSRVTNEKLFF
>TRBJ2-5|TRBD2|-|TRBV7-6
TGTGCCAGCAGCCCAATAGGGCTAGCGGGGGGGCCGGACTTCAAGACCCAGTACTTC
CASSPIGLAGGPDFKTQYF
>TRBJ2-5|-|-|TRBV5-1
TGCGCCAGCAGCCCGACGGGACGAGCGGTTCAAGAGACCCAGTACTTC
CASSPTGRAVQETQYF
>TRBJ2-1|-|few|TRBV6-6
TGTGCCAGCAAGGGGCCATACAATGAGCAGTTCTTC
CASKGPYNEQFF
>TRBJ2-3|-|-|TRBV6-2/TRBV6-3
TGTGCCAGCAGTTCACAGGGAGTTCTTTTATCGGATACGCAGTATTTT
CASSSQGVLLSDTQYF
>TRBJ2-7|-|-|TRBV5-1
TGCACCAGCAGCTTGGGAGGGGGCCCCTACGAGCAGTACTTC
CTSSLGGGPYEQYF
>TRBJ1-2|-|-|TRBV12-3/TRBV12-4
TGTGCCAGCAGTTTAAGCTATGGCTACGCCTTC
CASSLSYGYAF
>TRBJ1-1|TRBD1|-|TRBV6-2/TRBV6-3
TGTGCCAGCAGTCGTCAGGGACAGTCTGAAGCTTTCTTT
CASSRQGQSEAFF
>TRBJ2-2|-|-|TRBV4-3
TGCGCCAGCAGCCAACGTTGGACCCTGAACACCGGGGAGCTGTTTTTT
CASSQRWTLNTGELFF
>TRBJ2-1|-|once|TRBV20-1
TGCAGTGCTAGAGTGGGGGGAAACAATGAGCAGTTCTTC
CSARVGGNNEQFF
>TRBJ2-5|TRBD2|-|TRBV25-1
TGTGCCAGCAGTGACGTATCGGGAGGGGTGGAGACCCAGTACTTC
CASSDVSGGVETQYF
>TRBJ2-7|TRBD2|once|TRBV18
TGTGCCAACTCACCACGGACTAGCGGGGGGCCAGAGCAGTACTTC
CANSPRTSGGPEQYF
>TRBJ2-3|TRBD2|few|TRBV9
TGTGCCAGCAGTCCGACGGGAGGAGTAGATACGCAGTATTTT
CASSPTGGVDTQYF
>TRBJ2-5|-|few|TRBV20-1
TGCAGTGCTCTACGAGCTCCCCAAGAGACCCAGTACTTC
CSALRAPQETQYF
>TRBJ1-2|TRBD1|-|TRBV6-2/TRBV6-3
TGTGCCAGCAGTTACGGGACAGCCAAGACTTTAAACTATGGCTACACCTTC
CASSYGTAKTLNYGYTF
>TRBJ2-7|-|-|TRBV4-3
TGCGCCAGCAGCCAAGATACGGCAGGGCCCCAGTACTTC
CASSQDTAGPQYF
>TRBJ2-1|TRBD2|-|TRBV24-1
TGTGCCACCAGTGACCCGACTAGCGGGGGGGCAAATGAGCAGTTCTTC
CATSDPTSGGANEQFF
>TRBJ2-1|-|-|TRBV9
TGTGCCAGCAGCGTAGGGGGAGTCCGGGCAGAGGTTTTCGACAAAGAGCAGTTCTTC
CASSVGGVRAEVFDKEQFF
>TRBJ2-1|-|-|TRBV11-3
TGTGCCAGCAGCTTAGGTCCGGCGGGGCTACTGGATCACAATGAGCAGTTCTTC
CASSLGPAGLLDHNEQFF
>TRBJ1-3|-|-|TRBV4-1
TGCGCCAGCAGCCCTCCCCCTGACCGGGACATACACTCTGGAAACACCATATATTTT
CASSPPPDRDIHSGNTIYF
>TRBJ1-1|TRBD1|-|TRBV5-1
TGCGCCAGCAGCCGGGACAGGGGGCAGAACACTGAAGCTTTCTTT
CASSRDRGQNTEAFF
>TRBJ2-7|-|-|TRBV13
TGTGCCAGCAGCTTAGGGACGGCGCCCTGGGGCGAGCAGTACTTC
CASSLGTAPWGEQYF
>TRBJ2-7|TRBD1|-|TRBV20-1
TGCAGTGCTAGAGACCGGGACAGAACCTACGAGCAGTACTTC
CSARDRDRTYEQYF
>TRBJ2-5|TRBD2|once|TRBV4-2
TGTGCCAGCAGCCAAGAAGAAGCGGGGGGGTCAGAGACCCAGTACTTC
CASSQEEAGGSETQYF
>TRBJ2-3|-|-|TRBV4-2
TGTGCCAGCAGCCAACAGCGTGCTAGCACAGATACGCAGTATTTT
CASSQQRASTDTQYF
>TRBJ2-1|-|once|TRBV2
TGTGCCAGCAGTGAATCGTCCCAGGGGTACAATGAGCAGTTCTTC
CASSESSQGYNEQFF
>TRBJ2-4|-|-|TRBV20-1
TGCAGTGCTAGAGATAGGGAGACCGTCGGACACCTATCAGCCAAAAACATTCAGTACTTC
CSARDRETVGHLSAKNIQYF